This T cell receptor (beta chain) was obtained from a study of blood T cell repertoires in COVID-19. Across the study: Cohort 3 recovered donors had two negative PCRs, clearance, or symptom resolution. Samples came from the United States, Italy and Spain, spanning acute and convalescent COVID-19.

Study processing details: By means of reference gene primer amplification, nucleated cell counts were estimated. Some clones are missing from TCRdb's copy, which holds only in-frame ones; the method was immunoSEQ multiplex PCR. That table supplies the V and J calls and clone size; D and trimming were determined from the DNA. The table has fewer than 250,000 clones, around 86% seen once. In terms of age and location, participants ranged from roughly 18 to 89 years and lived in about 25 US areas. Sample: PBMCs or T cells enriched from blood (not recorded which). The sequence came from a man aged 30 to 39 in a cohort exposed to, infected with or recovered from COVID-19 (not recorded which).

The CDR3 is CAISDPQGSGYTF. The CDR3 nucleotides read TGTGCCATCAGTGACCCCCAGGGAAGCGGCTACACCTTC. V gene TRBV10-3 combines with J gene TRBJ1-2; a possible D gene is TRBD1 (5 bases). Germline CDR1 ENHRY, CDR2 SYGVKD. V was cut by 3 bases and J by 8 bases, with 13 bases left in between. The CDR3 runs 13 residues.